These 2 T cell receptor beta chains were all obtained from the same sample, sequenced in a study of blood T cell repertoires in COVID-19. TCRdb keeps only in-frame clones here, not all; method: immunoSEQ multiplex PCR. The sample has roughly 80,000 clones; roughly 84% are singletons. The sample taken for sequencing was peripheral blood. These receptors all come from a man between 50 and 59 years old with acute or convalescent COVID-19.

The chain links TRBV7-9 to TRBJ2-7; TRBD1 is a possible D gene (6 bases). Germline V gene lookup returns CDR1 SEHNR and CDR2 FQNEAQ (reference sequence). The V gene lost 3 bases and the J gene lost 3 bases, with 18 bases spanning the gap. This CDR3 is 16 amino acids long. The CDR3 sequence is CASSLPPRDTGYEQYF. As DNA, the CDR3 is TGTGCCAGCAGCTTGCCCCCCAGGGACACCGGCTACGAGCAGTACTTC. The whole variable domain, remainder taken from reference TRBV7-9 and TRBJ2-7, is DTGVSQNPRHKITKRGQNVTFRCDPISEHNRLYWYRQTLGQGPEFLTYFQNEAQLEKSRLLSDRFSAERPKGSFSTLEIQRTEQGDSAMYLCASSLPPRDTGYEQYFGPGTRLTVT.

The CDR3 nucleotides are TGTGCCAGCACAACGAGCTCCTATAATTCACCCCTCCACTTT. Translating gives CASTTSSYNSPLHF. This rearrangement joins TRBV9 to TRBJ1-6; D is ambiguous. Germline V gene data show CDR1 as SGDLS and CDR2 as YYNGEE. Trimming removed 6 bases from V and 0 bases from J, with 7 bases in between. The length of the CDR3 is 14 residues. The full variable domain, rest sourced from reference TRBV9 and TRBJ1-6, is DSGVTQTPKHLITATGQRVTLRCSPRSGDLSVYWYQQSLDQGLQFLIQYYNGEERAKGNILERFSAQQFPDLHSELNLSSLELGDSALYFCASTTSSYNSPLHFGNGTRLTVT.